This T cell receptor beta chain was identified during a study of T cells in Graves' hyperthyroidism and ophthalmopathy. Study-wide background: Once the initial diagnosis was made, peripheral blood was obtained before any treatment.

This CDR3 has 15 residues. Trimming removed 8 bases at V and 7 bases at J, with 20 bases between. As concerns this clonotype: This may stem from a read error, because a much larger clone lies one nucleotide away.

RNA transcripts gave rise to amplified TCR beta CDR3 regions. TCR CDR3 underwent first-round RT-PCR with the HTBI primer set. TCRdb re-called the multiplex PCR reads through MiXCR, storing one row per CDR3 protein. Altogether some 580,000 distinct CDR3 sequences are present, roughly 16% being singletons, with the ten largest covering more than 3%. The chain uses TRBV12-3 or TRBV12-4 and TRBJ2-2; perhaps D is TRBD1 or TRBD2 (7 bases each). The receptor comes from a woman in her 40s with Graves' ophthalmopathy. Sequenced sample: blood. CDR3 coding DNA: TGTGCCAGCGGGAAACAGGGGAGGGTCCTCGGGGAGCTGTTTTTT. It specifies CASGKQGRVLGELFF.